One sample yielded the 24 T cell receptor beta chains listed below, sequenced in a study of T-cell reconstitution after alpha-beta-depleted transplantation in children. The authors prepared the TCRbeta library with unique molecular identifiers. A single record per CDR3 protein comes from TCRdb applying MiXCR to the PCR reads. The data show approximately 1,000,000 distinct CDR3 sequences, roughly 29% seen once. Sample: PBMCs, mostly from graft donor cells, taken 360 days after TCRalphabeta/CD19-depleted stem cell transplant. Every receptor here comes from a boy under two years old who had a stem cell transplant for SCID, so the T cells may come from the graft donor.

A few counts support this clonotype. This chain joins TRBV20-1 and TRBJ2-4, with a possible D match to TRBD1 (6 bases). The germline V and J ends were trimmed by 3 bases and 4 bases, with 13 bases remaining between them. The V gene's germline CDR1 is DFQATT and CDR2 SNEGSKA (reference sequence). The CDR3 extends over 14 amino acids. The CDR3 spells CSASRAQGKNIQYF. The CDR3 region has the DNA TGCAGTGCTAGTAGGGCACAGGGAAAAAACATTCAGTACTTC.

This chain connects TRBV12-3 or TRBV12-4 to TRBJ2-4; TRBD2 matches at 9 bases. After removal of 10 bases from V and 11 bases from J, the junction contained 12 bases not matched to a gene. The CDR3 contains 13 residues. DNA for the CDR3: TGTGCCACCGAAGGGGCGGGGGGGCCACTTCAGTACTTC. Encoded protein: CATEGAGGPLQYF.

This clonotype was seen just once. The V and J genes are TRBV27 and TRBJ1-1; D is perhaps TRBD1 (5 bases). The germline V and J ends were trimmed by 3 bases and 3 bases, with 14 bases remaining between them. This CDR3 contains 15 residues. Germline CDR1 reads MNHEY; CDR2 reads SMNVEV (reference sequence). CDR3 nucleotide sequence: TGTGCCAGCAGTTTTGGGGCCCTCGGGGACACTGAAGCTTTCTTT. Amino acid sequence: CASSFGALGDTEAFF.

A few counts support this clonotype. The chain employs TRBV5-1 and TRBJ2-2; TRBD2 agrees at 11 bases. V lost 5 bases and J lost 4; bases outside the gene matches: 7. CDR1 is SGHRS and CDR2 is YFSETQ in the germline V gene. The CDR3 extends over 16 amino acids. The CDR3, as DNA: TGCGCCAGCAGACACCCGGGACTAGCGGTCACCGGGGAGCTGTTTTTT. This encodes CASRHPGLAVTGELFF.

This clonotype has only one observation. The gene calls are TRBV2 and TRBJ2-2; D possibly uses TRBD1 or TRBD2 (6 bases each). Trimming took off 6 bases at V and 6 bases at J, with 14 bases between the two ends. The CDR3 extends over 14 amino acids. CDR1 and CDR2 (germline): SNHLY, FYNNEI. CDR3 amino acids: CASRMGGQSGELFF. CDR3 sequence (DNA): TGTGCCAGCAGGATGGGAGGACAGTCCGGGGAGCTGTTTTTT. The whole variable domain, filled in from reference TRBV2 and TRBJ2-2, reads EPEVTQTPSHQVTQMGQEVILRCVPISNHLYFYWYRQILGQKVEFLVSFYNNEISEKSEIFDDQFSVERPDGSNFTLKIRSTKLEDSAMYFCASRMGGQSGELFFGEGSRLTVL.

The chain combines TRBV15 with TRBJ2-3; 8 bases map to TRBD2. V shed 7 bases, J shed 6 bases, and the junction held 9 bases outside the gene matches. The germline gives CDR1 LNHNV, CDR2 YYDKDF (reference sequence). The CDR3 totals 14 residues. The CDR3 here is CATKWRGALDTQYF. The CDR3 bases are TGTGCCACCAAGTGGCGGGGGGCCCTGGATACGCAGTATTTT.

This clonotype was counted a few times. The gene calls are TRBV6-2 or TRBV6-3 and TRBJ2-3, with a tentative D call TRBD1 (6 bases). The V and J ends lost 2 bases and 5 bases respectively, with 17 bases between them. This CDR3 is built from 16 residues. Germline-derived CDR1 and CDR2 are MNHEY and SVGEGT. CDR3 sequence (DNA): TGTGCCAGCAGTTACCCCCTCAGGGGTGGTGGAGATACGCAGTATTTT. As protein: CASSYPLRGGGDTQYF.

The rearrangement uses TRBV27 and TRBJ1-3; perhaps TRBD1 as D (5 bases). CDR3 size: 14 residues. Germline V gene data show CDR1 as MNHEY and CDR2 as SMNVEV (reference sequence). With 8 bases removed from V and 2 bases from J, the gap between germline ends came to 13 bases. CDR3 sequence (DNA): TGTGCCAGCGGGCCGGGGGGACCTGGAAACACCATATATTTT. It translates to CASGPGGPGNTIYF.

This clonotype was seen more than once but under ten times. This chain links TRBV24-1 with TRBJ2-3; 11 nucleotides match TRBD2. The trim removed 2 bases at V and 6 bases at J, leaving 12 bases unmatched. Germline V gene lookup returns CDR1 KGHDR and CDR2 SFDVKD. The CDR3 loop spans 18 amino acids. CDR3 region: CATSDSTGTSGEMDTQYF. DNA for the CDR3: TGTGCCACCAGTGATTCCACCGGGACTAGCGGAGAGATGGATACGCAGTATTTT.

CDR3 sequence: CSVTERNTEAFF. In nucleotides, the CDR3 is TGCAGCGTGACAGAGAGGAACACTGAAGCTTTCTTT. The chain couples TRBV29-1 to TRBJ1-1; D is possibly TRBD1 (5 bases). Germline loops: CDR1 SQVTM, CDR2 ANQGSEA. The CDR3 length is 12 residues. Trimming removed 6 bases at V and 1 base at J, with 9 bases between.

This clonotype was counted only a few times. The chain combines TRBV20-1 with TRBJ2-1, with 9 bases fitting TRBD1. This CDR3 comprises 12 residues. Germline V gene lookup returns CDR1 DFQATT and CDR2 SNEGSKA (reference sequence). With V trimmed by 3 bases and J by 7 bases, 1 base remained unmatched. The CDR3 DNA reads as TGCAGTGCTAGGACAGGGGGGAATGAGCAGTTCTTC. Encoded protein: CSARTGGNEQFF.

This clonotype was seen a few times. V is TRBV24-1 and J is TRBJ2-2; D unresolved. CDR3 length: 15 amino acids. The germline CDR1 and CDR2 sequences are KGHDR and SFDVKD. Trimming removed 6 bases at V and 1 base at J, with 11 bases between. CDR3 loop: CATSTGLENTGELFF. Written as DNA, the CDR3 is TGTGCCACCAGTACCGGGCTGGAGAACACCGGGGAGCTGTTTTTT.

This clonotype was observed a few times. The chain employs TRBV20-1 and TRBJ1-4, with 9 bases aligning to TRBD1. J was trimmed by 12 bases and V by 0 bases; bases with no gene match: 11. Looked up from germline, CDR1 is DFQATT and CDR2 is SNEGSKA (reference sequence). This CDR3 spans 15 amino acids. This CDR3 is CSARDPRTGERELFF. CDR3 nucleotides: TGCAGTGCTAGAGATCCTAGGACAGGGGAGAGGGAACTGTTTTTT.

The chain is built from TRBV28 and TRBJ2-4, with 9 bases lining up with TRBD1. The CDR3 runs to 14 residues. V lost 4 bases and J lost 8; bases outside the gene matches: 6. CDR1 and CDR2 from the germline V gene are MDHEN and SYDVKM. The CDR3 coding sequence is TGTGCCAGCAGTTGGAACAGGGGGCTTGACATTCAGTACTTC. This encodes CASSWNRGLDIQYF.

There are a few counts of this clonotype. CDR3 nucleotide sequence: TGTGCCAGCACCCCAAAATGGGCAGGGATGTTTTTT. It translates to CASTPKWAGMFF. The V and J genes are TRBV7-9 and TRBJ2-2; possibly TRBD1 for D (5 bases). This CDR3 contains 12 residues. V was pared by 7 bases and J by 15 bases, with 18 bases between. Germline CDR1 reads SEHNR; CDR2 reads FQNEAQ (reference sequence).

The V gene is TRBV6-5, the J gene TRBJ1-2; no clear D. The V gene's germline CDR1 is MNHEY and CDR2 SVGAGI. V lost 0 bases, J lost 6 bases, and 11 bases lay in between. The CDR3 consists of 14 residues. As DNA, the CDR3 is TGTGCCAGCAGTTACTCGATGGCGGGGAATGGCTACACCTTC. Encoded protein: CASSYSMAGNGYTF.

This clonotype turned up a few times. V usage is TRBV12-3 or TRBV12-4 and J usage is TRBJ2-7; D call uncertain. This CDR3 region has 13 residues. V shed 2 bases and J shed 2 bases, with 7 bases lying between them. As DNA, the CDR3 is TGTGCCAGCAGTTTAACGATGACCTACGAGCAGTACTTC. Translated, it gives CASSLTMTYEQYF.

The chain is built from TRBV6-1 and TRBJ2-7; D is possibly TRBD2 (5 bases). This CDR3 has 13 residues. V was shortened by 6 bases and J by 5 bases, with 14 bases between the two germline ends. Per the germline V gene, CDR1 is MNHNS and CDR2 is SASEGT. DNA of the CDR3: TGTGCCAGCAGCCCTGTGGAGAGGGACGAGCAGTACTTC. This codes for CASSPVERDEQYF.

This clonotype has more than one count but fewer than ten. The J gene is TRBJ2-3, the V gene TRBV20-1; TRBD1 is a possible D gene (6 bases). CDR3 length: 14 amino acids. Germline-derived CDR1 and CDR2 are DFQATT and SNEGSKA (reference sequence). The V gene lost 3 bases and the J gene lost 4 bases, with 14 bases spanning the gap. The CDR3, as DNA: TGCAGTGCTAGTGGGGGCTCCCGACCAGATACGCAGTATTTT. This codes for CSASGGSRPDTQYF.

The chain is built from TRBV18 and TRBJ2-1, with D maybe TRBD1 (6 bases). Germline CDR1 is KGHSH and CDR2 is LQKENI. V was trimmed by 4 bases and J by 7 bases, leaving 17 bases between them. CDR3 length: 15 residues. The CDR3 DNA reads TGTGCCAGCTCACTCGACCACATACAGGGAAATGAGCAGTTCTTC. Amino acid sequence: CASSLDHIQGNEQFF. Complete variable domain (other parts from reference TRBV18 and TRBJ2-1): NAGVMQNPRHLVRRRGQEARLRCSPMKGHSHVYWYRQLPEEGLKFMVYLQKENIIDESGMPKERFSAEFPKEGPSILRIQQVVRGDSAAYFCASSLDHIQGNEQFFGPGTRLTVL.

The rearrangement links TRBV5-1 to TRBJ2-3, with a weak D call TRBD2 (5 bases). This CDR3 is 14 amino acids long. V dropped 0 bases and J dropped 5 bases, with 10 bases sitting between them. CDR1 is SGHRS, CDR2 YFSETQ, per germline. The CDR3 DNA follows: TGCGCCAGCAGCTTGGTAGGCCGGGAAGATACGCAGTATTTT. Protein sequence: CASSLVGREDTQYF. Filled out from reference TRBV5-1 and TRBJ2-3, the complete variable domain reads KAGVTQTPRYLIKTRGQQVTLSCSPISGHRSVSWYQQTPGQGLQFLFEYFSETQRNKGNFPGRFSGRQFSNSRSEMNVSTLELGDSALYLCASSLVGREDTQYFGPGTRLTVL.

The rearrangement uses TRBV4-1 and TRBJ2-7; 10 bases are a match to TRBD2. V shed 1 base and J 7 bases; nucleotides not matched to a gene: 13. Per germline, CDR1 MGHRA and CDR2 YSYEKL. There are 17 residues in the CDR3. In DNA, the CDR3 is TGCGCCAGCAGCCAAGGACTAGCGGGTGTCTATTTAAGGGAGCAGTACTTC. It is translated as CASSQGLAGVYLREQYF.

This chain joins TRBV6-6 and TRBJ2-1; no clear D gene. Germline V gives CDR1 MNHNY, CDR2 SVGAGI (reference sequence). This CDR3 is 12 amino acids long. Trimming took 6 bases from V and 9 from J, leaving 12 bases between them. The CDR3 coding sequence is TGTGCCAGCAGAGAGGTACCGGGTGAGCAGTTCTTC. Translated: CASREVPGEQFF.

This clonotype appeared a few times. The V and J genes are TRBV28 and TRBJ1-1; tentative D call: TRBD1 (6 bases). Per the germline V gene, CDR1 is MDHEN and CDR2 is SYDVKM. V gave up 7 bases and J gave up 11 bases, with 35 bases separating them. This CDR3 comprises 18 residues. The CDR3 protein is CASNNFVPSVTGDPRAFF. The CDR3 coding sequence is TGTGCCAGCAATAATTTCGTTCCCTCAGTGACAGGTGATCCACGGGCTTTCTTT.